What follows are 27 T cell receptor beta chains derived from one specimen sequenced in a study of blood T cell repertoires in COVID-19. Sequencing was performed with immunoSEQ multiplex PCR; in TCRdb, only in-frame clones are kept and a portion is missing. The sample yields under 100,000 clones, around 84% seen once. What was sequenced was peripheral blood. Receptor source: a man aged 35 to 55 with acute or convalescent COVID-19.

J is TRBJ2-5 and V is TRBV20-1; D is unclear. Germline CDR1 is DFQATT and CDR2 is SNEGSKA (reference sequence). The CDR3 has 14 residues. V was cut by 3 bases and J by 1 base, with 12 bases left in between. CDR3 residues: CSASQVQIQETQYF. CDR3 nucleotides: TGCAGTGCTAGTCAAGTACAGATCCAAGAGACCCAGTACTTC.

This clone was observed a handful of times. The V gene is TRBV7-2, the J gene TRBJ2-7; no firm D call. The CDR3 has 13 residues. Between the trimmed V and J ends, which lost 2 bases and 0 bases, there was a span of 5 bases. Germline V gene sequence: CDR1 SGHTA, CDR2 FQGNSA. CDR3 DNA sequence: TGTGCCAGCAGCTTATTCTTCTCCTACGAGCAGTACTTC. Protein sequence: CASSLFFSYEQYF. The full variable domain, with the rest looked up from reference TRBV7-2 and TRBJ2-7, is GAGVSQSPSNKVTEKGKDVELRCDPISGHTALYWYRQSLGQGLEFLIYFQGNSAPDKSGLPSDRFSAERTGGSVSTLTIQRTQQEDSAVYLCASSLFFSYEQYFGPGTRLTVT.

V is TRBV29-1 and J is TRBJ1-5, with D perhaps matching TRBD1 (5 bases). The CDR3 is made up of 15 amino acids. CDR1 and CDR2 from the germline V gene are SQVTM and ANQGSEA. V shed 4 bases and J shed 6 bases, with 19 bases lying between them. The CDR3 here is CSVVLSLGGSQPQHF. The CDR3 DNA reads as TGCAGCGTTGTGTTGTCCTTGGGGGGTAGTCAGCCCCAGCATTTT.

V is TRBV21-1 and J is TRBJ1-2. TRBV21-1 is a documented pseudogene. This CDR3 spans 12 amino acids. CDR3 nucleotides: TGTGCCAGCAGCGCTCGGAACGGGGGCTACACCTTC. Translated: CASSARNGGYTF.

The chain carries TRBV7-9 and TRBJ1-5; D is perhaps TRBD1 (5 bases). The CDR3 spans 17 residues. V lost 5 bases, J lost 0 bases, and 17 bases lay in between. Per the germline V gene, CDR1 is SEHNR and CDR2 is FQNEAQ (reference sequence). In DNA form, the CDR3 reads TGTGCCAGCAGCCGAATTTCGACAGAAAATAGCAATCAGCCCCAGCATTTT. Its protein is CASSRISTENSNQPQHF.

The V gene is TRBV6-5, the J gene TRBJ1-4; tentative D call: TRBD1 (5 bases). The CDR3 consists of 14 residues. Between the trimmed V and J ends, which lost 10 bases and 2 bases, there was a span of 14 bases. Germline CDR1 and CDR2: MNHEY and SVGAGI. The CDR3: CATRVTDTNEKLFF. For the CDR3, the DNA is TGTGCCACCAGGGTCACAGATACTAATGAAAAACTGTTTTTT.

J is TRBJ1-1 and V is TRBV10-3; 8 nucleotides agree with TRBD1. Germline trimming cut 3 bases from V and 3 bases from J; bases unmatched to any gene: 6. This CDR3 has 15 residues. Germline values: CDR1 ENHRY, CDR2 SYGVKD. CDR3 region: CAISDRGQVYTEAFF. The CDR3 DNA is TGTGCCATCAGTGACCGGGGACAGGTTTACACTGAAGCTTTCTTT.

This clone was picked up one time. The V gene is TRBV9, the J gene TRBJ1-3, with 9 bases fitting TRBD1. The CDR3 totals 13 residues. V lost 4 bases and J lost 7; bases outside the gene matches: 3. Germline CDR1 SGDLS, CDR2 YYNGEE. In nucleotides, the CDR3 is TGTGCCAGCAGCCCAGGGACAGGGAACACCATATATTTT. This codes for CASSPGTGNTIYF.

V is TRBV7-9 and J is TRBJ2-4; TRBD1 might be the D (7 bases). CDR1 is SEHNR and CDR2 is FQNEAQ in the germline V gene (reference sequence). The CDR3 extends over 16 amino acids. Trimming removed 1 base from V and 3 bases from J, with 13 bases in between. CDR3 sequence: CASSLGQGGDKNIQYF. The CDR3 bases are TGTGCCAGCAGCTTAGGGCAGGGGGGTGACAAAAACATTCAGTACTTC.

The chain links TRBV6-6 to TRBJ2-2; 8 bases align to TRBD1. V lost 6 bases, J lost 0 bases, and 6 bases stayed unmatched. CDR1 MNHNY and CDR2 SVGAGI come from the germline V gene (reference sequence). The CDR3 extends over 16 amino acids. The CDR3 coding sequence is TGTGCCAGCAGACCCCGGACAGGGTCGAACACCGGGGAGCTGTTTTTT. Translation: CASRPRTGSNTGELFF.

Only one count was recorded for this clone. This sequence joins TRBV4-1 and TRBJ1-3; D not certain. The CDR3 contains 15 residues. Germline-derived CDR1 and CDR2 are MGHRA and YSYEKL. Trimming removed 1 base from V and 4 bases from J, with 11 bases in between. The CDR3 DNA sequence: TGCGCCAGCAGCCAAGGCGGCGTGGAAGGAAACACCATATATTTT. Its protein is CASSQGGVEGNTIYF.

Written as DNA, the CDR3 is TGTGCCAGCAGCCAGGGGACCGCGTATACGCAGTATTTT. This translates into CASSQGTAYTQYF. This chain connects TRBV7-3 to TRBJ2-3; a possible D gene is TRBD1 (6 bases). From germline, CDR1 is SGHTA and CDR2 FQGTGA. The CDR3 covers 13 residues. Trimming left V 5 bases short and J 7 bases short, with 13 bases between.

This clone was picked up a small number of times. CDR3 sequence reads: CASSPTGASYEQYF. Here the CDR3 DNA reads TGCGCCAGCAGCCCGACAGGTGCCTCCTACGAGCAGTACTTC. The chain joins TRBV5-1 to TRBJ2-7, with a tentative D call TRBD1 (6 bases). V was pared by 4 bases and J by 0 bases, with 11 bases between. Looked up from germline, CDR1 is SGHRS and CDR2 is YFSETQ. The CDR3 runs 14 residues. Together with reference TRBV5-1 and TRBJ2-7, the CDR3 gives the full variable domain: KAGVTQTPRYLIKTRGQQVTLSCSPISGHRSVSWYQQTPGQGLQFLFEYFSETQRNKGNFPGRFSGRQFSNSRSEMNVSTLELGDSALYLCASSPTGASYEQYFGPGTRLTVT.

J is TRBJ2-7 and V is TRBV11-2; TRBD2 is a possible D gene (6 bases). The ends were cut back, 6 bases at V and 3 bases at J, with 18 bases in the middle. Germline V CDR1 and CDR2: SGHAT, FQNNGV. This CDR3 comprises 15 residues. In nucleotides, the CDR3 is TGTGCCAGCAGTCCTCCCCGGGAGATCGGCTACGAGCAGTACTTC. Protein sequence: CASSPPREIGYEQYF.

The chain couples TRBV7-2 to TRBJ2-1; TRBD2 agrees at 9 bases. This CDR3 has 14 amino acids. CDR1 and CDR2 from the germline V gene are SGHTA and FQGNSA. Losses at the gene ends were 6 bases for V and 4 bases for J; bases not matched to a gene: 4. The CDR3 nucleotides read TGTGCCAGCAGGCTAGCGGGGATGTACAATGAGCAGTTCTTC. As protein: CASRLAGMYNEQFF.

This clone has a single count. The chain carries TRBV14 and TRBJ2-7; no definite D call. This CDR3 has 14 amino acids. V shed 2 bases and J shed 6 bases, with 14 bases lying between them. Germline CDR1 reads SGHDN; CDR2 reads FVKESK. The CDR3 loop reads CASSQSPRVREQYF. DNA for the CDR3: TGTGCCAGCAGCCAATCCCCGCGTGTTCGCGAGCAGTACTTC.

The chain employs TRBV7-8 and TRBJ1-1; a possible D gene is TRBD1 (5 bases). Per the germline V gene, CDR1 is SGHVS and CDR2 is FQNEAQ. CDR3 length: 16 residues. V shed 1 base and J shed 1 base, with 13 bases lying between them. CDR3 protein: CASSLVGAGSNTEAFF. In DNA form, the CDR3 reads TGTGCCAGCAGCTTAGTTGGGGCAGGGTCGAACACTGAAGCTTTCTTT. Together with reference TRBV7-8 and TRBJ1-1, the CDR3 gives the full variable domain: GAGVSQSPRYKVAKRGQDVALRCDPISGHVSLFWYQQALGQGPEFLTYFQNEAQLDKSGLPSDRFFAERPEGSVSTLKIQRTQQEDSAVYLCASSLVGAGSNTEAFFGQGTRLTVV.

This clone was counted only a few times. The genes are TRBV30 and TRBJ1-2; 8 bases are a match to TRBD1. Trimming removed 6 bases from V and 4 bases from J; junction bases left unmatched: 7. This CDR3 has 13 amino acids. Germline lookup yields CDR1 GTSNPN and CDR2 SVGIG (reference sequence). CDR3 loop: CACQTGGSYGYTF. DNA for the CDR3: TGTGCCTGCCAAACAGGGGGGAGCTATGGCTACACCTTC.

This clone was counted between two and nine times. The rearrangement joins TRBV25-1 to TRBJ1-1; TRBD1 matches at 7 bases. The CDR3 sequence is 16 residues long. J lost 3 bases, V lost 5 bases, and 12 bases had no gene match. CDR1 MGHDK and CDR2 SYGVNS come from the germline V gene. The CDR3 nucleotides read TGTGCCAGCAGTCCCCGACAGGGAAAAACCGACACTGAAGCTTTCTTT. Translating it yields CASSPRQGKTDTEAFF.

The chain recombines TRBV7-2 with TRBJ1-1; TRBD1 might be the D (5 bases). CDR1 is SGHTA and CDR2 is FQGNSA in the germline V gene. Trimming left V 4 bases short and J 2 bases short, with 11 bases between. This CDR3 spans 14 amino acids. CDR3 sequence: CASSYQGSNTEAFF. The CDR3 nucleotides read TGTGCCAGCAGCTATCAGGGATCTAACACTGAAGCTTTCTTT. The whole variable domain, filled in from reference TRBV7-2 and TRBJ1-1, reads GAGVSQSPSNKVTEKGKDVELRCDPISGHTALYWYRQSLGQGLEFLIYFQGNSAPDKSGLPSDRFSAERTGGSVSTLTIQRTQQEDSAVYLCASSYQGSNTEAFFGQGTRLTVV.

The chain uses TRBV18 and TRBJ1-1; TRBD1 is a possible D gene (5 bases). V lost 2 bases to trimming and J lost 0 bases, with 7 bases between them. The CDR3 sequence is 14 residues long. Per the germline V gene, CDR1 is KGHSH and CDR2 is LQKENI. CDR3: CASSPDSLNTEAFF. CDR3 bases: TGTGCCAGCTCACCAGACAGCCTGAACACTGAAGCTTTCTTT. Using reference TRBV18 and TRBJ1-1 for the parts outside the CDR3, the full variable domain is NAGVMQNPRHLVRRRGQEARLRCSPMKGHSHVYWYRQLPEEGLKFMVYLQKENIIDESGMPKERFSAEFPKEGPSILRIQQVVRGDSAAYFCASSPDSLNTEAFFGQGTRLTVV.

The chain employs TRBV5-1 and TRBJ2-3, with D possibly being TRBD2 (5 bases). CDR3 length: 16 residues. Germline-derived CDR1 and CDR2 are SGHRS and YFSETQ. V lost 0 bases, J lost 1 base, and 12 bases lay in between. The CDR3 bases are TGCGCCAGCAGCTTGGGGAGCGGCCGAGGCACAGATACGCAGTATTTT. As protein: CASSLGSGRGTDTQYF.

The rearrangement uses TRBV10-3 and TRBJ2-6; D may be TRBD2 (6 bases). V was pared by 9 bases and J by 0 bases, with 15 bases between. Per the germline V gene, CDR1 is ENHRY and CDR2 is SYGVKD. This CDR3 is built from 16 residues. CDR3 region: CAIPAGSISGANVLTF. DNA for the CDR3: TGTGCCATTCCTGCGGGATCTATCTCTGGGGCCAACGTCCTGACTTTC.

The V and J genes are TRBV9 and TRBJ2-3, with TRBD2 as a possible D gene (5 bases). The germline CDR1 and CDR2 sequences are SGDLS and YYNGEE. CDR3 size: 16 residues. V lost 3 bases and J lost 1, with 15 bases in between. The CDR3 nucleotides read TGTGCCAGCAGCGGATGGGGTGCGGGTGGCACAGATACGCAGTATTTT. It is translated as CASSGWGAGGTDTQYF.

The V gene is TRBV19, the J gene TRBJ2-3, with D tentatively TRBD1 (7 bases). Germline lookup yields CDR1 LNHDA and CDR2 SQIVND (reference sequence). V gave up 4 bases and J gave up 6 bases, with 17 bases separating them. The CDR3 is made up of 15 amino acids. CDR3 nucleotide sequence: TGTGCCAGTAGTACCCTAAGACAGGGAGGCGATACGCAGTATTTT. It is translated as CASSTLRQGGDTQYF.

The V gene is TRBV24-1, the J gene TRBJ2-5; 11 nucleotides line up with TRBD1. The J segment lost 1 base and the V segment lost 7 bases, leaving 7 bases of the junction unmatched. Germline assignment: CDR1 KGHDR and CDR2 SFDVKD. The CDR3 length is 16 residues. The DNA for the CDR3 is TGTGCCACCAGCGGAAGGGGGACAGGGGGCCAAGAGACCCAGTACTTC. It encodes CATSGRGTGGQETQYF.

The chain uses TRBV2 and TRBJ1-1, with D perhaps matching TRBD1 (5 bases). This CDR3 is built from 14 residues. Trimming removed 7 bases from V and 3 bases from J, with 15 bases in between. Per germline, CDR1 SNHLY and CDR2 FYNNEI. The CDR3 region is CASKRNRRDTEAFF. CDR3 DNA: TGTGCCAGCAAGAGGAACAGGCGCGACACTGAAGCTTTCTTT.